The next 15 T cell receptor beta chains were all read from a single sample in a study of T cell responses to AZD1222 COVID-19 vaccine. Assay: immunoSEQ multiplex PCR; the TCRdb copy retains only in-frame clones and omits some. The data show about 140,000 clones, about 91% seen once. The material sequenced was peripheral blood, taken 28 days after the second AZD1222 dose. Receptors were obtained from an adult who received the AZD1222 COVID-19 vaccine.

The V and J genes are TRBV28 and TRBJ2-7; 12 nucleotides agree with TRBD2. CDR1 is MDHEN, CDR2 SYDVKM, per germline. This CDR3 has 13 amino acids. The V gene end was trimmed by 9 bases and the J gene end by 3 bases; junction bases not matched to a gene: 3. CDR3 protein: CASTSGGFYEQYV. Written as DNA, the CDR3 is TGTGCCAGTACTAGCGGGGGGTTCTACGAGCAGTACGTC.

J is TRBJ1-2 and V is TRBV4-2; TRBD1 matches at 9 bases. The CDR3 is 17 residues long. Trimming removed 1 base from V and 4 bases from J; junction bases left unmatched: 10. Germline assignment: CDR1 LGHNA and CDR2 YNFKEQ. CDR3 residues: CASSQGGLDRGSYGYTF. CDR3 nucleotides: TGTGCCAGCAGCCAAGGTGGGTTGGACAGGGGTTCCTATGGCTACACCTTC.

The chain uses TRBV19 and TRBJ2-7, with 9 bases matching TRBD1. The CDR3 loop spans 14 amino acids. V was clipped by 6 bases and J by 5 bases; unmatched bases: 8. Looked up from germline, CDR1 is LNHDA and CDR2 is SQIVND (reference sequence). The CDR3 DNA reads TGTGCCAGTAGAGACGGCGGGACAGGGCACGAGCAGTACTTC. Translated: CASRDGGTGHEQYF. Together with reference TRBV19 and TRBJ2-7, the CDR3 gives the full variable domain: DGGITQSPKYLFRKEGQNVTLSCEQNLNHDAMYWYRQDPGQGLRLIYYSQIVNDFQKGDIAEGYSVSREKKESFPLTVTSAQKNPTAFYLCASRDGGTGHEQYFGPGTRLTVT.

This clone has only one observation. The J gene is TRBJ1-3, the V gene TRBV28, with D unresolved. Germline V gives CDR1 MDHEN, CDR2 SYDVKM. This CDR3 spans 16 amino acids. The ends were cut back, 1 base at V and 4 bases at J, with 14 bases in the middle. The CDR3 DNA follows: TGTGCCAGCAGTTTATTGGCGAGGGCAGGCGGAAACACCATATATTTT. Translation: CASSLLARAGGNTIYF.

The chain recombines TRBV3-1 (or the pseudogene TRBV3-2) with TRBJ2-1; 9 bases line up with TRBD2. Trimming took 1 base from V and 12 from J; bases not matched to a gene: 4. Germline-derived CDR1 and CDR2 are LGHDT and YNNKEL (reference sequence). The CDR3 consists of 13 residues. CDR3 DNA sequence: TGTGCCAGCAGCCAAGGGACTAGCGAGACGCAGTTCTTC. Its translation is CASSQGTSETQFF.

The V call is TRBV2, the J call TRBJ2-5, with 8 bases matching TRBD1. V trimming: 6 bases; J trimming: 0 bases; junction bases outside the gene matches: 6. Looked up from germline, CDR1 is SNHLY and CDR2 is FYNNEI. CDR3 length: 15 amino acids. The CDR3 sequence: CASRRTGTYQETQYF. The CDR3 region has the DNA TGTGCCAGCAGGAGGACAGGGACGTACCAAGAGACCCAGTACTTC.

The J gene is TRBJ2-2, the V gene TRBV29-1, with 7 bases identical to TRBD1. The germline gives CDR1 SQVTM, CDR2 ANQGSEA. J lost 3 bases, V lost 6 bases, and 7 bases had no gene match. This CDR3 has 14 residues. The CDR3 nucleotides read TGCAGCGTAGAGACAGGGCGGGACACCGGGGAGCTGTTTTTT. Its protein is CSVETGRDTGELFF.

J is TRBJ1-2 and V is TRBV28; no clear D. V lost 3 bases to trimming and J lost 7 bases, with 21 bases between them. CDR1 and CDR2 from the germline V gene are MDHEN and SYDVKM. The CDR3 extends over 16 amino acids. CDR3 amino acids: CASSFGVSPGGSGYTF. Written as DNA, the CDR3 is TGTGCCAGCAGTTTTGGTGTTAGTCCTGGAGGGTCTGGCTACACCTTC.

V and J are TRBV5-4 and TRBJ1-4; D may be TRBD1 (5 bases). The CDR3 extends over 15 amino acids. Trimming left V 4 bases short and J 0 bases short, with 10 bases between. The germline V gene encodes CDR1 SGHNT and CDR2 YYREEE (reference sequence). The CDR3: CASSIRQPTNEKLFF. The CDR3 DNA follows: TGTGCCAGCAGCATCCGACAGCCAACTAATGAAAAACTGTTTTTT.

The V call is TRBV27, the J call TRBJ1-2; no clear D. Germline assignment: CDR1 MNHEY and CDR2 SMNVEV (reference sequence). Trimming shortened V by 3 bases and J by 8 bases, and 13 bases separated the two germline ends. This CDR3 region has 13 residues. The CDR3 spells CASSLKKSSGYTF. The CDR3 DNA follows: TGTGCCAGCAGTTTGAAAAAATCCAGCGGCTACACCTTC.

The chain's CDR3 is CASSQARGALYYGYTF. The CDR3 coding sequence is TGTGCCAGCAGCCAAGCTCGCGGGGCACTTTACTATGGCTACACCTTC. This sequence joins TRBV4-2 and TRBJ1-2; the D gene is possibly TRBD1 (5 bases). The CDR3 spans 16 residues. Germline loops: CDR1 LGHNA, CDR2 YNFKEQ. With 1 base removed from V and 3 bases from J, the gap between germline ends came to 15 bases.

The gene calls are TRBV19 and TRBJ2-1; weak D call: TRBD2 (5 bases). CDR3 length: 15 residues. Germline V gives CDR1 LNHDA, CDR2 SQIVND (reference sequence). V lost 3 bases to trimming and J lost 8 bases, with 17 bases between them. CDR3 DNA sequence: TGTGCCAGTAGTATGGCTAGCCGCTCCCCCCATGAGCAGTTCTTC. Protein: CASSMASRSPHEQFF. Looking up the rest from reference TRBV19 and TRBJ2-1 gives the full variable domain: DGGITQSPKYLFRKEGQNVTLSCEQNLNHDAMYWYRQDPGQGLRLIYYSQIVNDFQKGDIAEGYSVSREKKESFPLTVTSAQKNPTAFYLCASSMASRSPHEQFFGPGTRLTVL.

V gene TRBV27 combines with J gene TRBJ1-1; no reliable D call. V lost 1 base and J 1 base, leaving 4 bases between the germline ends. Germline V lookup: CDR1 MNHEY, CDR2 SMNVEV (reference sequence). CDR3 size: 13 residues. The CDR3 region is CASSLFGNTEAFF. CDR3 in DNA: TGTGCCAGCAGTTTATTCGGGAACACTGAAGCTTTCTTT.

The chain carries TRBV5-5 and TRBJ1-5; D unresolved. The CDR3 contains 15 residues. Germline CDR1 is SGHKS and CDR2 is YYEKEE (reference sequence). With 4 bases removed from V and 0 bases from J, the gap between germline ends came to 11 bases. Here the CDR3 reads CASSAQSNSNQPQHF. As DNA, the CDR3 is TGTGCCAGCAGCGCCCAGTCTAATAGCAATCAGCCCCAGCATTTT.

The CDR3 sequence is CASTVTGNYGYTF. In nucleotides, the CDR3 is TGTGCCAGCACTGTTACAGGGAACTATGGCTACACCTTC. This chain links TRBV2 with TRBJ1-2; a possible D gene is TRBD1 (6 bases). Germline V lookup: CDR1 SNHLY, CDR2 FYNNEI. V lost 7 bases and J lost 2, with 11 bases in between. The CDR3 runs 13 residues.